This T cell receptor beta chain was recorded in a study of early T cells in non-severe SARS-CoV-2 infection. This CDR3 contains 13 residues. Trimming took 1 base from V and 5 from J, leaving 6 bases between them. The germline CDR1 and CDR2 sequences are SGHNT and YENEEA. TCRdb passed the 5' RACE reads through MiXCR, listing each CDR3 protein once. The profile shows 70,000 to 75,000 distinct CDR3 sequences, roughly an eighth of them singletons. The J gene is TRBJ2-1, the V gene TRBV11-3; D is uncertain. Source material: whole blood. The TCR comes from an adult who was a healthcare worker with PCR-confirmed SARS-CoV-2 infection or an uninfected control (not recorded which). The chain's CDR3 is CASSLVDDNEQFF. Written as DNA, the CDR3 is TGTGCCAGCAGCTTAGTGGACGACAATGAGCAGTTCTTC.